Only one count was recorded for the clone carrying this T cell receptor beta chain. The data were obtained in a study of T cells after somatic rescue of genetic block. Generated by immunoSEQ multiplex PCR, the TCRdb table keeps only in-frame clones and is missing some. Of roughly 55,000 clones listed, approximately 96% are singletons. V shed 4 bases, J shed 3 bases, and the junction held 4 bases outside the gene matches. Looked up from germline, CDR1 is SGDLS and CDR2 is YYNGEE. The CDR3 consists of 14 residues. The TCR sequence derives from a child younger than two. The sequencing input was peripheral blood mononuclear cells (PBMCs). The rearrangement links TRBV9 to TRBJ2-7, with 10 positions matching TRBD1. CDR3 DNA: TGTGCCAGCAGCAAGACAGGGGGCGGCTACGAGCAGTACTTC. It codes for CASSKTGGGYEQYF.